What follows describes a single TCR beta chain. Its antigen is undetermined. With 60 Vbeta and 13 Jbeta primers, the PCR was carried out. Clones were read by immunoSEQ multiplex PCR, and TCRdb kept only the in-frame ones, dropping some. This sample yields roughly 100,000 clones, of which 70% are seen a single time; roughly 11% belongs to the top ten. The data were obtained in a study of cytomegalovirus exposure and HLA in healthy donors. Study-wide background: Ancestry clustering placed around 81% of a few hundred genotyped donors in the Caucasian-associated cluster. General observations from the study: TCR beta chains numbering about 160 were designated cytomegalovirus-associated.

V lost 4 bases, J lost 5 bases, and 9 bases stayed unmatched. Germline V lookup: CDR1 SGHVS, CDR2 FNYEAQ. This CDR3 region has 16 residues. This sequence was found in a man in his forties in good health and CMV-seropositive. Sequenced material: PBMCs. The genes are TRBV7-6 and TRBJ2-3; 10 positions match TRBD1. The CDR3 nucleotides are TGTGCCAGCAGCTCGACCGGGACAGGGGCGGTAGATACGCAGTATTTT. As protein: CASSSTGTGAVDTQYF.